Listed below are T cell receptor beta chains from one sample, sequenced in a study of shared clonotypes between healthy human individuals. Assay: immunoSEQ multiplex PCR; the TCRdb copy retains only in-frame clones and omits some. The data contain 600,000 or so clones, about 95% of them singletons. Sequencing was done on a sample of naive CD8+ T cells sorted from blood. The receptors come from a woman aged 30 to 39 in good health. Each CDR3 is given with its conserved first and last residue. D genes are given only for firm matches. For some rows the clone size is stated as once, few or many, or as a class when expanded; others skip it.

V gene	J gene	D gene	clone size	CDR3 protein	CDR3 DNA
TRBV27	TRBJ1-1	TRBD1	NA	CASSLGQGVGANTEAFF	TGTGCCAGCAGTTTAGGGCAGGGGGTGGGTGCGAACACTGAAGCTTTCTTT
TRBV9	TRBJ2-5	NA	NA	CASSVEGGQETQYF	TGTGCCAGCAGCGTAGAGGGCGGGCAAGAGACCCAGTACTTC
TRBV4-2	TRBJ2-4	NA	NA	CASSDQYSALQAKNIQYF	TGTGCCAGCAGCGATCAGTATTCCGCCCTCCAAGCCAAAAACATTCAGTACTTC
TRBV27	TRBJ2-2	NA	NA	CASSLGLGQNTGELFF	TGTGCCAGCAGTTTGGGGCTCGGACAGAACACCGGGGAGCTGTTTTTT
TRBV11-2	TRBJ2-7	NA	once	CASSLVEVYEQYF	TGTGCCAGCAGCTTAGTTGAGGTGTACGAGCAGTACTTC
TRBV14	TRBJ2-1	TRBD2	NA	CASSQGLAGLNNEQFF	TGTGCCAGCAGCCAGGGACTAGCGGGACTGAACAATGAGCAGTTCTTC
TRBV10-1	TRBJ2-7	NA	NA	CASSETGYEQYF	TGCGCCAGCAGCGAGACGGGCTACGAGCAGTACTTC
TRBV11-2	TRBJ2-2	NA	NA	CASSLARSDSNTGELFF	TGTGCCAGCAGCTTAGCGCGATCGGACTCTAACACCGGGGAGCTGTTTTTT
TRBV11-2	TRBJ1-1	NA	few	CASSWGDHTEAFF	TGTGCCAGCAGCTGGGGGGACCACACTGAAGCTTTCTTT
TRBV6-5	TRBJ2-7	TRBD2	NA	CASSLGPGLAGAEQYF	TGTGCCAGCAGTTTGGGACCGGGACTAGCGGGAGCCGAGCAGTACTTC
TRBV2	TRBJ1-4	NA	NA	CASGSRGGTNEKLFF	TGTGCCAGTGGGAGTCGGGGGGGAACTAATGAAAAACTGTTTTTT
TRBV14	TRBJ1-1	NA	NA	CASSAWGGRETEAFF	TGTGCCAGCAGCGCGTGGGGGGGCAGGGAAACTGAAGCTTTCTTT
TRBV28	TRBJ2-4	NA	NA	CASSLQGWNIQYF	TGTGCCAGCAGTTTGCAGGGGTGGAACATTCAGTACTTC
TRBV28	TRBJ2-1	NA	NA	CASKFRHNSYNEQFF	TGTGCCAGCAAGTTCAGACACAACTCCTACAATGAGCAGTTCTTC
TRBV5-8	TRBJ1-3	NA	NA	CASSLETYVTGNTIYF	TGTGCCAGCAGCTTGGAGACCTACGTTACTGGAAACACCATATATTTT
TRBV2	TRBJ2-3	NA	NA	CASRRGQEKRNTQYF	TGTGCCAGCCGTAGGGGCCAGGAGAAAAGAAATACGCAGTATTTT
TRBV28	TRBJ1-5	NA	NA	CASSFGTRGNQPQHF	TGTGCCAGCAGTTTCGGTACACGAGGCAATCAGCCCCAGCATTTT
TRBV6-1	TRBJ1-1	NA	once	CASTGRGNTEAFF	TGTGCCAGCACTGGCAGGGGAAACACTGAAGCTTTCTTT
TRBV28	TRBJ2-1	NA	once	CASSLPGLVEQFF	TGTGCCAGCAGTTTACCGGGGTTAGTGGAGCAGTTCTTC
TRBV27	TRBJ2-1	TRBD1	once	CASSTYQGAGNEQFF	TGTGCCAGCAGTACCTACCAGGGGGCGGGGAATGAGCAGTTCTTC
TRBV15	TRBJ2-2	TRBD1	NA	CATGTGGGLANTGELFF	TGTGCCACAGGGACAGGGGGCGGTCTGGCGAACACCGGGGAGCTGTTTTTT
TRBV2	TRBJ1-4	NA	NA	CASSEGGFLEKLFF	TGTGCCAGCAGTGAAGGGGGCTTCCTGGAAAAACTGTTTTTT
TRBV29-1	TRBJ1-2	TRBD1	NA	CSVEAGQGIYGYTF	TGCAGCGTTGAAGCGGGACAGGGCATCTATGGCTACACCTTC
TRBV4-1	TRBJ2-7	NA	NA	CASSQGLLYEQYF	TGCGCCAGCAGCCAAGGTCTTCTTTACGAGCAGTACTTC
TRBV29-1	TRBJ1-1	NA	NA	CSVGGRTATRGTEAFF	TGCAGCGTTGGGGGGCGGACAGCCACACGGGGCACTGAAGCTTTCTTT
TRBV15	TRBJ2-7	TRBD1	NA	CATSRDHSGTGGGEQYF	TGTGCCACCAGCAGAGATCATTCCGGGACAGGGGGCGGGGAGCAGTACTTC
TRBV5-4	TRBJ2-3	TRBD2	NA	CASSFASGRVADTQYF	TGTGCCAGCAGCTTTGCTAGCGGTAGAGTAGCAGATACGCAGTATTTT
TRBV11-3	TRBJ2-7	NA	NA	CASSSDGTYEQYF	TGTGCCAGCAGCTCCGACGGGACCTACGAGCAGTACTTC
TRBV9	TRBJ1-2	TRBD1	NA	CASSANRDSGWGERGYTF	TGTGCCAGCAGCGCAAACCGGGACAGCGGGTGGGGGGAGCGTGGCTACACCTTC
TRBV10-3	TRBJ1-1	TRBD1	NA	CAISRDRANTEAFF	TGTGCCATATCCCGGGACAGGGCGAACACTGAAGCTTTCTTT
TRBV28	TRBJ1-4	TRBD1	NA	CASSVKSGGELGEKLFF	TGTGCCAGCAGCGTAAAATCAGGGGGCGAGTTAGGTGAAAAACTGTTTTTT
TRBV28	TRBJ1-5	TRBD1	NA	CASSNHRDRILMGNQPQHF	TGTGCCAGCAGTAACCACCGGGACAGGATCCTAATGGGCAATCAGCCCCAGCATTTT
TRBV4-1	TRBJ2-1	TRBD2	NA	CASSQVGGFGYNEQFF	TGCGCCAGCAGCCAAGTGGGGGGGTTCGGGTACAATGAGCAGTTCTTC
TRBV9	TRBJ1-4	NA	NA	CASSRSGGPTEKLFF	TGTGCCAGCAGCCGCTCGGGAGGGCCAACTGAAAAACTGTTTTTT
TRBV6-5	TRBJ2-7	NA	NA	CASSYSLGPLPYEQYF	TGTGCCAGCAGTTACTCTTTGGGACCCCTACCCTACGAGCAGTACTTC
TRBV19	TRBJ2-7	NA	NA	CASSIWGTSYEQYF	TGTGCCAGTAGTATATGGGGAACGTCCTACGAGCAGTACTTC
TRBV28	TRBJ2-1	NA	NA	CASSSKTFRDFYNEQFF	TGTGCCAGCAGTTCCAAAACCTTCAGGGACTTCTACAATGAGCAGTTCTTC
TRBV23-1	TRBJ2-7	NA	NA	CASTDTGYEQYF	TGCGCCAGCACCGATACAGGGTACGAGCAGTACTTC
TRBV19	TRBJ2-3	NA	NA	CASSIGLRVLDTQYF	TGTGCCAGTAGTATTGGGCTCCGGGTGTTAGATACGCAGTATTTT
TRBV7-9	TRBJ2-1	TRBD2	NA	CASSHGTSGSYNEQFF	TGTGCCAGCAGCCATGGGACTAGCGGTTCCTACAATGAGCAGTTCTTC
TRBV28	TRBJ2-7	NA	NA	CASSPRLAYEQYF	TGTGCCAGCAGTCCGAGACTAGCCTACGAGCAGTACTTC
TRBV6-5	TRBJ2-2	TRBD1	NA	CASSSIHRGPHRELFF	TGTGCCAGCAGTTCTATACACAGGGGACCCCACCGGGAGCTGTTTTTT
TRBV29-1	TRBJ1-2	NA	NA	CSVEATEGLGYGYTF	TGCAGCGTTGAAGCGACCGAGGGGCTGGGCTATGGCTACACCTTC
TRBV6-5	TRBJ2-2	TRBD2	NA	CASSYQTSGTGELFF	TGTGCCAGCAGTTACCAAACTAGCGGGACCGGGGAGCTGTTTTTT
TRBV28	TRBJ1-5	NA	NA	CASSTNDRYGYSNQPQHF	TGTGCCAGCAGTACCAATGACAGGTACGGGTATAGCAATCAGCCCCAGCATTTT
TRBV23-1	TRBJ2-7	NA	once	CASSREGQIPHEQYF	TGCGCCAGCAGTCGCGAAGGACAGATACCCCACGAGCAGTACTTC
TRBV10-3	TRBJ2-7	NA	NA	CAISEGMGGATYEQYF	TGTGCCATCAGTGAGGGTATGGGGGGAGCCACCTACGAGCAGTACTTC